The 18 T cell receptor beta chains listed next were all sequenced from one sample in a study of blood T cell repertoires in COVID-19. Repertoires were generated with immunoSEQ multiplex PCR, while TCRdb's copy carries only in-frame clones and drops some. The data contain 150,000 to 200,000 clones, 80% to 90% of them singletons. Input material: peripheral blood. These receptors were obtained from a middle-aged man with active or convalescent COVID-19.

To note about this clone: Other DNA sequences from this sample encode an identical CDR3 as well. The rearrangement links TRBV7-9 to TRBJ2-7; TRBD2 agrees at 7 bases. V dropped 0 bases and J dropped 2; count of bases not matched to a gene: 1. In germline, CDR1 is SEHNR, CDR2 FQNEAQ (reference sequence). The CDR3 totals 14 residues. CDR3 amino acids: CASSLAGGPYEQYF. The DNA for the CDR3 is TGTGCCAGCAGCTTAGCGGGAGGGCCCTACGAGCAGTACTTC.

This rearrangement joins TRBV6-5 to TRBJ1-2; tentatively, D is TRBD1 (5 bases). The V end was cut by 0 bases, the J end by 9 bases, with 14 bases between. This CDR3 is built from 14 residues. The germline gives CDR1 MNHEY, CDR2 SVGAGI. Here the CDR3 DNA reads TGTGCCAGCAGTTACTCAGTCGGGACTGCTAGCTACACCTTC. It yields the protein CASSYSVGTASYTF.

V usage is TRBV4-2 and J usage is TRBJ1-2, with 10 bases fitting TRBD1. The CDR3 is made up of 18 amino acids. Trimming removed 0 bases from V and 4 bases from J; junction bases left unmatched: 11. Looked up from germline, CDR1 is LGHNA and CDR2 is YNFKEQ. The CDR3 nucleotides are TGTGCCAGCAGCCAAGACGGACAGGGGGTAAAAAGGAGCTATGGCTACACCTTC. It encodes CASSQDGQGVKRSYGYTF.

The chain is built from TRBV6-5 and TRBJ1-2, with unresolved D. The CDR3 is 12 residues long. Trimming removed 10 bases at V and 3 bases at J, with 12 bases between. The V gene's germline CDR1 is MNHEY and CDR2 SVGAGI. The CDR3 here is CATTKGDYGYTF. The CDR3 DNA reads as TGTGCCACCACAAAAGGAGACTATGGCTACACCTTC.

The chain has TRBV7-9 and TRBJ1-3; D is uncertain. Germline V gene lookup returns CDR1 SEHNR and CDR2 FQNEAQ (reference sequence). This CDR3 has 17 amino acids. Between the trimmed V and J ends, which lost 0 bases and 0 bases, there was a span of 12 bases. This chain's CDR3 is CASSLALTGISGNTIYF. The DNA of the CDR3 is TGTGCCAGCAGCTTAGCGCTTACGGGGATCTCTGGAAACACCATATATTTT.

This clone was detected only a few times. The chain employs TRBV27 and TRBJ2-5; D is unclear. Germline V lookup: CDR1 MNHEY, CDR2 SMNVEV (reference sequence). This CDR3 is 13 amino acids long. V was trimmed by 0 bases and J by 7 bases, leaving 9 bases between them. The CDR3 bases are TGTGCCAGCAGTTTATCGTCGACGGGGACCCAGTACTTC. Protein product: CASSLSSTGTQYF.

CDR3 residues: CASSQETPNQPQHF. In nucleotides, the CDR3 is TGCGCCAGCAGCCAAGAGACACCAAATCAGCCCCAGCATTTT. V gene TRBV4-1 combines with J gene TRBJ1-5; D not resolved. With 0 bases removed from V and 4 bases from J, the gap between germline ends came to 7 bases. CDR3 length equals 14 residues. CDR1 and CDR2 from the germline V gene are MGHRA and YSYEKL.

This chain links TRBV11-2 with TRBJ1-6, with TRBD1 identical over 10 bases. The germline CDR1 and CDR2 sequences are SGHAT and FQNNGV. This CDR3 has 15 amino acids. Trimming cost V 5 bases and J 8 bases; bases outside gene matches: 6. The CDR3 coding sequence is TGTGCCAGCAGCAATTCCGGGACAGGGGATTCACCCCTCCACTTT. Protein sequence: CASSNSGTGDSPLHF.

The CDR3 DNA reads as TGTGCCAGCCGTTGGGACAGCCCTAATGAAAAACTGTTTTTT. This sequence encodes CASRWDSPNEKLFF. The gene calls are TRBV18 and TRBJ1-4; 7 nucleotides match TRBD1. This CDR3 has 14 amino acids. Looked up from germline, CDR1 is KGHSH and CDR2 is LQKENI. Losses at the gene ends were 8 bases for V and 3 bases for J; bases not matched to a gene: 6.

Here the CDR3 reads CASSSPSGNTDTQYF. The CDR3 DNA is TGTGCCAGCAGTTCCCCTAGCGGGAACACAGATACGCAGTATTTT. V usage is TRBV6-5 and J usage is TRBJ2-3; TRBD2 agrees at 9 bases. V lost 4 bases to trimming and J lost 2 bases; unmatched junction nucleotides: 4. The CDR3 covers 15 residues. Germline CDR1 and CDR2: MNHEY and SVGAGI.

This chain uses TRBV6-6 with TRBJ1-2; the match to TRBD1 covers 10 bases. Germline CDR1 MNHNY, CDR2 SVGAGI (reference sequence). CDR3 length: 14 residues. Germline trimming cut 8 bases from V and 4 bases from J; bases unmatched to any gene: 7. The CDR3 region has the DNA TGTGCCAGCGGGCGAGGGACAGGGGTCTATGGCTACACCTTC. It specifies CASGRGTGVYGYTF.

V is TRBV7-2 and J is TRBJ1-5, with unresolved D. The V and J ends lost 5 bases and 6 bases respectively, with 8 bases between them. The CDR3 totals 12 residues. Germline V CDR1 and CDR2: SGHTA, FQGNSA. The CDR3 DNA is TGTGCCAGCAGCACCATCGGTCAGCCCCAGCATTTT. The encoded protein is CASSTIGQPQHF. Together with reference TRBV7-2 and TRBJ1-5, the CDR3 gives the full variable domain: GAGVSQSPSNKVTEKGKDVELRCDPISGHTALYWYRQSLGQGLEFLIYFQGNSAPDKSGLPSDRFSAERTGGSVSTLTIQRTQQEDSAVYLCASSTIGQPQHFGDGTRLSIL.

This clone was detected only once. The chain carries TRBV6-2 or TRBV6-3 and TRBJ1-2, with TRBD1 identical over 9 bases. V was pared by 0 bases and J by 1 base, with 6 bases of the junction left unmatched. The CDR3 spans 17 residues. Looked up from germline, CDR1 is MNHEY and CDR2 is SVGEGT. The CDR3 sequence: CASSYSRDRASNYGYTF. For the CDR3, the DNA is TGTGCCAGCAGTTACTCCCGGGACAGGGCAAGTAACTATGGCTACACCTTC.

The chain recombines TRBV30 with TRBJ1-1; perhaps TRBD1 as D (5 bases). V lost 0 bases, J lost 11 bases, and 16 bases lay in between. The CDR3 contains 13 residues. CDR1 GTSNPN and CDR2 SVGIG come from the germline V gene (reference sequence). As DNA, the CDR3 is TGTGCCTGGAGTGTACCTGGGGGTGCGGGGGCTTTCTTT. Protein product: CAWSVPGGAGAFF.

The chain combines TRBV1 with TRBJ2-7; the table's D gene call, TRBD2, was not cross checked with the DNA. TRBV1 is shown as a pseudogene. CDR3 length: 16 amino acids. CDR3 bases: TGCACCAGCAGTCGGAGAACTAGCGGGGAGGACTACGAGCAGTACTTC. As protein: CTSSRRTSGEDYEQYF.

The chain links TRBV10-1 to TRBJ2-7, with TRBD2 matching 7 bases. Germline CDR1 and CDR2: WNHNN and SYGVQD (reference sequence). Trimming removed 0 bases from V and 5 bases from J; junction bases left unmatched: 7. The CDR3 contains 15 residues. The CDR3 DNA follows: TGCGCCAGCAGTGAGTCGATGGGAGGGGTAAACGAGCAGTACTTC. Protein product: CASSESMGGVNEQYF.

The J gene is TRBJ1-4, the V gene TRBV19; tentatively, D is TRBD1 (5 bases). CDR1 and CDR2 (germline): LNHDA, SQIVND (reference sequence). With 7 bases removed from V and 4 bases from J, the gap between germline ends came to 13 bases. The CDR3 extends over 14 amino acids. The CDR3 DNA sequence: TGTGCCAGTACTAAGGACACAGTTAATGAAAAACTGTTTTTT. Translating gives CASTKDTVNEKLFF.

Here the CDR3 reads CAWGSPGLLNEKLFF. Written as DNA, the CDR3 is TGTGCCTGGGGGTCACCGGGACTCCTGAATGAAAAACTGTTTTTT. The rearrangement uses TRBV30 and TRBJ1-4, with D possibly being TRBD1 (5 bases). CDR1 is GTSNPN and CDR2 is SVGIG in the germline V gene (reference sequence). CDR3 size: 15 residues. V lost 5 bases and J lost 5, with 18 bases in between.